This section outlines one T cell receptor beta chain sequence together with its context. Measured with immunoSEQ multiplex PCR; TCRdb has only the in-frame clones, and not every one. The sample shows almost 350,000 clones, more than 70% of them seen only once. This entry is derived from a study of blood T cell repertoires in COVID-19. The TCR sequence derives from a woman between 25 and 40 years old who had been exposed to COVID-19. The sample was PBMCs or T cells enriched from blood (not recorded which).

CDR3 protein: CASSILPGNEQFF. The DNA of the CDR3 is TGTGCCAGTAGTATCCTTCCGGGTAATGAGCAGTTCTTC. This chain uses TRBV19 with TRBJ2-1; D not resolved. Germline CDR1 and CDR2: LNHDA and SQIVND (reference sequence). Trimming took 3 bases from V and 7 from J, leaving 10 bases between them. This CDR3 has 13 residues.